These 14 T cell receptor beta chains came from one sample sequenced in a study of PD-1 blockade in classical Hodgkin lymphoma. Measured with immunoSEQ multiplex PCR; TCRdb has only the in-frame clones, and not every one. The table includes approximately 5,000 clones, roughly 66% detected once. With no exception, relapse followed autologous stem cell transplantation in all patients, and brentuximab vedotin exposure varied. Source: peripheral blood mononuclear cells (PBMCs), taken before the second cycle of nivolumab. These receptors were collected from a human donor with classical Hodgkin lymphoma.

The chain couples TRBV11-2 to TRBJ1-2, with D tentatively TRBD1 (5 bases). Germline lookup yields CDR1 SGHAT and CDR2 FQNNGV. Trimming pared 0 bases from V and 5 bases from J, leaving 25 bases between. The CDR3 loop spans 19 amino acids. The CDR3 coding sequence is TGTGCCAGCAGCTTAGACGGCGATGTGAGGGGATCATCCGCTTATGGCTACACCTTC. Protein product: CASSLDGDVRGSSAYGYTF. Variable domain in full (rest from reference TRBV11-2 and TRBJ1-2): EAGVAQSPRYKIIEKRQSVAFWCNPISGHATLYWYQQILGQGPKLLIQFQNNGVVDDSQLPKDRFSAERLKGVDSTLKIQPAKLEDSAVYLCASSLDGDVRGSSAYGYTFGSGTRLTVV.

The V call is TRBV7-2, the J call TRBJ1-4; possible D gene TRBD1, 5 bases. CDR3 size: 16 residues. The ends were cut back, 1 base at V and 7 bases at J, with 16 bases in the middle. The germline V gene encodes CDR1 SGHTA and CDR2 FQGNSA. The CDR3 DNA follows: TGTGCCAGCAGCTTAGAAGGAGCAGGGTATAGTGAAAAACTGTTTTTT. This gives the protein CASSLEGAGYSEKLFF.

This clone is labeled as medium-sized. The rearrangement joins TRBV28 to TRBJ2-7; D is unclear. V shed 5 bases and J shed 0 bases, with 5 bases lying between them. The CDR3 consists of 12 residues. CDR1 is MDHEN and CDR2 is SYDVKM in the germline V gene. CDR3 sequence reads: CASSQSSYEQYF. CDR3 in DNA: TGTGCCAGCAGTCAGAGCTCCTACGAGCAGTACTTC.

V usage is TRBV9 and J usage is TRBJ2-5, with 9 nucleotides matching TRBD2. Germline V lookup: CDR1 SGDLS, CDR2 YYNGEE. V gave up 3 bases and J gave up 1 base; unmatched junction bases: 4. This CDR3 has 15 amino acids. The CDR3 bases are TGTGCCAGCAGCGGTAGCGGGAGACCCCAAGAGACCCAGTACTTC. Protein sequence: CASSGSGRPQETQYF.

V is TRBV5-1 and J is TRBJ1-1; D gene uncertain. Germline V CDR1 and CDR2: SGHRS, YFSETQ. V gave up 3 bases and J gave up 0 bases, with 6 bases separating them. The CDR3 runs 13 residues. Written as DNA, the CDR3 is TGCGCCAGCAGCTCAGACATGAACACTGAAGCTTTCTTT. This translates into CASSSDMNTEAFF.

This chain links TRBV7-2 with TRBJ1-3; TRBD1 is a possible D gene (5 bases). V was pared by 5 bases and J by 0 bases, with 14 bases between. The CDR3 is 16 amino acids. Germline lookup yields CDR1 SGHTA and CDR2 FQGNSA. The CDR3 sequence: CASSLSAGSSGNTIYF. The CDR3 bases are TGTGCCAGCAGCCTTAGTGCAGGGAGCTCTGGAAACACCATATATTTT.

This clone was seen just once. The chain joins TRBV7-2 to TRBJ2-7; no definite D call. V lost 1 base, J lost 0 bases, and 7 bases lay in between. CDR1 is SGHTA and CDR2 is FQGNSA in the germline V gene. The CDR3 covers 14 residues. Here the CDR3 DNA reads TGTGCCAGCAGCTTAGGGCAGGACTCCTACGAGCAGTACTTC. Protein: CASSLGQDSYEQYF.

The chain couples TRBV5-1 to TRBJ2-1; 9 bases map to TRBD1. This CDR3 is built from 15 residues. The J segment lost 5 bases and the V segment lost 2 bases, leaving 5 bases of the junction unmatched. Germline assignment: CDR1 SGHRS and CDR2 YFSETQ. The CDR3 sequence is CASSFRQGVNNEQFF. The CDR3, as DNA: TGCGCCAGCAGCTTTAGACAGGGGGTAAACAATGAGCAGTTCTTC.

The chain uses TRBV30 and TRBJ2-6; 8 positions match TRBD1. Germline CDR1 and CDR2: GTSNPN and SVGIG (reference sequence). With V trimmed by 3 bases and J by 3 bases, 7 bases remained unmatched. The CDR3 consists of 16 residues. CDR3 nucleotides: TGTGCCTGGAGCCCGGACAGGGCTTATGGGGCCAACGTCCTGACTTTC. Its protein is CAWSPDRAYGANVLTF.

This clone appeared once. The chain has TRBV29-1 and TRBJ2-7, with 9 bases that match TRBD1. The CDR3 contains 15 residues. Germline-derived CDR1 and CDR2 are SQVTM and ANQGSEA. Trimming took 5 bases from V and 5 from J; bases not matched to a gene: 13. CDR3 sequence (DNA): TGCAGCGTTATGCCGGGACAGGGAGTGTTCCACGAGCAGTACTTC. This sequence encodes CSVMPGQGVFHEQYF.

The rearrangement uses TRBV28 and TRBJ2-2; 10 bases agree with TRBD1. CDR1 and CDR2 from the germline V gene are MDHEN and SYDVKM. CDR3 length: 18 amino acids. Trimming removed 7 bases from V and 6 bases from J; junction bases left unmatched: 17. DNA for the CDR3: TGTGCCAGCACCCAGGACAGGGGGTTGGGTTCGGCGGCCGGGGAGCTGTTTTTT. Residues: CASTQDRGLGSAAGELFF.

This clone was picked up a small number of times. This rearrangement joins TRBV6-6 to TRBJ2-7, with D tentatively TRBD2 (6 bases). Trimming pared 6 bases from V and 6 bases from J, leaving 15 bases between. The CDR3 consists of 13 residues. The germline gives CDR1 MNHNY, CDR2 SVGAGI (reference sequence). The CDR3 DNA reads as TGTGCCAGCAGCCCGGTAGCGGCACGCGAGCAGTACTTC. The encoded protein is CASSPVAAREQYF.

This chain uses TRBV4-1 with TRBJ2-7; D uncertain. From germline, CDR1 is MGHRA and CDR2 YSYEKL. The CDR3 has 17 residues. V dropped 0 bases and J dropped 2 bases, with 17 bases sitting between them. The CDR3 region is CASSQDEKGFLAYEQYF. The CDR3 coding sequence is TGCGCCAGCAGCCAAGATGAAAAGGGTTTTCTCGCCTACGAGCAGTACTTC.

In regard to this clone: Its ends do not fully match the called genes, so a read error is possible. CDR3 sequence (DNA): TGTGCTAGCAGCTTAGCGTCGGAGGGGGAGACCCAGTACTTC. Translation: CASSLASEGETQYF. The chain recombines TRBV7-7 with TRBJ2-5, with D tentatively TRBD2 (6 bases). The germline V gene has CDR1 SSHAT and CDR2 FNYEAQ (reference sequence). The CDR3 is 14 residues long.